These 32 T cell receptor beta chains were all obtained from the same sample, sequenced in a study of T cells in Graves' hyperthyroidism and ophthalmopathy. Authors of the study amplified TCR beta CDR3 regions from RNA transcripts. A first-round RT-PCR of the TCR CDR3 used the HTBI primer set. TCRdb called the multiplex PCR reads again in MiXCR, with one record for every CDR3 protein. The sample has under 400,000 distinct CDR3 sequences, over 15% seen once. Specimen: blood. Receptors originate from a man aged 25 to 45 with Graves' hyperthyroidism.

The genes are TRBV10-1 and TRBJ2-2; 9 positions agree with TRBD1. The CDR3 loop spans 16 amino acids. Germline V gene lookup returns CDR1 WNHNN and CDR2 SYGVQD (reference sequence). V gave up 7 bases and J gave up 6 bases; unmatched junction bases: 12. In DNA, the CDR3 is TGCGCCAGCACCACCGGCGACAGGGGGTCGGCCGGGGAGCTGTTTTTT. It codes for CASTTGDRGSAGELFF.

V is TRBV5-8 and J is TRBJ1-5; D is unresolved. V lost 1 base and J lost 5, with 10 bases in between. The germline gives CDR1 SGHTS, CDR2 YDEGEE. This CDR3 contains 14 residues. In nucleotides, the CDR3 is TGTGCCAGCAGCTTGATGGGTTCTTATCAGCCCCAGCATTTT. Translated, it gives CASSLMGSYQPQHF.

There are a few counts of this clonotype. This chain joins TRBV4-2 and TRBJ1-4; D is unresolved. Deletions cut 2 bases from V and 8 bases from J, with 9 bases between. This CDR3 is built from 13 residues. CDR1 and CDR2 from the germline V gene are LGHNA and YNFKEQ. DNA of the CDR3: TGTGCCAGCAGCCAACGGCCCCGCGAAAAACTGTTTTTT. It yields the protein CASSQRPREKLFF.

This chain joins TRBV6-6 and TRBJ1-6, with D hard to call. The CDR3 runs to 14 residues. Germline CDR1 is MNHNY and CDR2 is SVGAGI (reference sequence). Trimming cost V 0 bases and J 9 bases, with 9 bases left between them. CDR3 region: CASSYSIRASPLHF. The CDR3 DNA reads TGTGCCAGCAGTTACTCAATAAGGGCTTCACCCCTCCACTTT.

This clonotype was picked up many times. The chain uses TRBV11-1 and TRBJ2-2, with a possible D match to TRBD2 (6 bases). Trimming took 1 base from V and 6 from J, leaving 12 bases between them. Germline CDR1 SGHAT, CDR2 FQDESV (reference sequence). The CDR3 has 15 amino acids. The CDR3 loop is CASSLGRLDPGELFF. In DNA, the CDR3 is TGTGCCAGCAGCTTAGGCCGACTAGACCCCGGGGAGCTGTTTTTT. Combining the CDR3 with reference TRBV11-1 and TRBJ2-2 gives the whole variable domain EAEVAQSPRYKITEKSQAVAFWCDPISGHATLYWYRQILGQGPELLVQFQDESVVDDSQLPKDRFSAERLKGVDSTLKIQPAELGDSAMYLCASSLGRLDPGELFFGEGSRLTVL.

Many counts were recorded for this clonotype. The chain employs TRBV28 and TRBJ1-1, with 10 nucleotides matching TRBD1. There are 15 residues in the CDR3. Germline CDR1 is MDHEN and CDR2 is SYDVKM. The J segment lost 6 bases and the V segment lost 4 bases, leaving 8 bases of the junction unmatched. In DNA, the CDR3 is TGTGCCAGCAGTTCCGCCGGGACAGGGGTCCCTGAAGCTTTCTTT. It codes for CASSSAGTGVPEAFF.

This sequence joins TRBV19 and TRBJ2-5; D possibly uses TRBD1 or TRBD2 (5 bases each). The V gene lost 8 bases and the J gene lost 5 bases, with 12 bases spanning the gap. The CDR3 runs 12 residues. Germline values: CDR1 LNHDA, CDR2 SQIVND (reference sequence). The CDR3 DNA reads TGTGCCAGTGCTAAAGGGACGGAGACCCAGTACTTC. It encodes CASAKGTETQYF.

This clonotype was detected ten times or more. This chain uses TRBV2 with TRBJ2-7; unclear D gene. The CDR3 is made up of 15 amino acids. The germline V gene has CDR1 SNHLY and CDR2 FYNNEI. Between the trimmed V and J ends, which lost 2 bases and 2 bases, there was a span of 13 bases. This CDR3 is CASSEFTLRPYEQYF. In DNA, the CDR3 is TGTGCCAGCAGTGAATTCACACTGAGACCCTACGAGCAGTACTTC. Based on the CDR3 plus reference TRBV2 and TRBJ2-7, the full variable domain is EPEVTQTPSHQVTQMGQEVILRCVPISNHLYFYWYRQILGQKVEFLVSFYNNEISEKSEIFDDQFSVERPDGSNFTLKIRSTKLEDSAMYFCASSEFTLRPYEQYFGPGTRLTVT.

This clonotype showed up many times. The chain has TRBV7-8 and TRBJ2-3, with 7 bases aligning to TRBD2. This CDR3 has 17 residues. Germline V gene data show CDR1 as SGHVS and CDR2 as FQNEAQ. V was clipped by 4 bases and J by 0 bases; unmatched bases: 10. DNA for the CDR3: TGTGCCAGCAGCTATAAATTCCTAGCGGTCAGCACAGATACGCAGTATTTT. Protein product: CASSYKFLAVSTDTQYF.

This clonotype turned up a few times. The V call is TRBV7-9, the J call TRBJ2-7; TRBD1 or TRBD2 may be the D gene (5 bases each). CDR1 and CDR2 from the germline V gene are SEHNR and FQNEAQ (reference sequence). Trimming took 2 bases from V and 2 from J, leaving 16 bases between them. The length of the CDR3 is 16 residues. The CDR3 is CASSLLRGADAYEQYF. The CDR3 nucleotides are TGTGCCAGCAGCTTATTAAGAGGGGCCGACGCCTACGAGCAGTACTTC.

This clonotype was counted many times. The genes are TRBV6-1 and TRBJ2-5; 8 nucleotides agree with TRBD2. From germline, CDR1 is MNHNS and CDR2 SASEGT. CDR3 size: 13 residues. Unmatched junction bases numbered 3, after V lost 6 bases and J lost 3 bases. Here the CDR3 DNA reads TGTGCCAGCAGCCGGGGGGGGGAAGAGACCCAGTACTTC. It translates to CASSRGGEETQYF.

At least ten counts were recorded for this clonotype. The chain combines TRBV7-3 with TRBJ1-2; 8 nucleotides agree with TRBD1. The V and J ends lost 4 bases and 6 bases, in that order; junction bases with no gene match: 10. The V gene's germline CDR1 is SGHTA and CDR2 FQGTGA. The CDR3 contains 15 residues. The DNA of the CDR3 is TGTGCCAGCAGCTCAACTTCAGGGGGCGCAGATGGCTACACCTTC. The encoded protein is CASSSTSGGADGYTF.

This clonotype was picked up many times. This chain joins TRBV28 and TRBJ1-5; maybe TRBD1 (5 bases). The CDR3 runs 16 residues. Trimming shortened V by 5 bases and J by 4 bases, and 18 bases separated the two germline ends. Germline lookup yields CDR1 MDHEN and CDR2 SYDVKM. CDR3 DNA: TGTGCCAGCAGTACGGGACGGTCGCCCGGTAATCAGCCCCAGCATTTT. It codes for CASSTGRSPGNQPQHF. The variable domain in full, completed from reference TRBV28 and TRBJ1-5, reads DVKVTQSSRYLVKRTGEKVFLECVQDMDHENMFWYRQDPGLGLRLIYFSYDVKMKEKGDIPEGYSVSREKKERFSLILESASTNQTSMYLCASSTGRSPGNQPQHFGDGTRLSIL.

This clonotype came up a few times. V usage is TRBV12-3 or TRBV12-4 and J usage is TRBJ1-5; 7 nucleotides line up with TRBD1. This CDR3 has 15 amino acids. V lost 4 bases and J lost 4; bases outside the gene matches: 7. The chain's CDR3 is CASSSDRVENQPQHF. The CDR3 DNA sequence: TGTGCCAGCAGTTCAGACAGGGTAGAGAATCAGCCCCAGCATTTT.

The chain recombines TRBV10-3 with TRBJ1-2, with 7 bases lining up with TRBD1. The length of the CDR3 is 16 residues. Trimming removed 3 bases from V and 4 bases from J; junction bases left unmatched: 11. Germline CDR1 ENHRY, CDR2 SYGVKD. This CDR3 is CAISDRTTGLLYGYTF. DNA for the CDR3: TGTGCCATCAGTGACCGGACGACAGGGCTCCTCTATGGCTACACCTTC.

This clonotype was seen many times. V is TRBV3-1 and J is TRBJ2-5; possible D gene TRBD1, 5 bases. The CDR3 is 15 amino acids. V lost 4 bases and J lost 2, with 14 bases in between. Germline values: CDR1 LGHDT, CDR2 YNNKEL (reference sequence). The CDR3 is CASSPLGHLQETQYF. As DNA, the CDR3 is TGTGCCAGCAGCCCCTTGGGGCATTTACAAGAGACCCAGTACTTC.

This clonotype was seen at least ten times. This sequence joins TRBV27 and TRBJ1-1, with D perhaps matching TRBD1 (6 bases). The V gene lost 5 bases and the J gene lost 6 bases, with 16 bases spanning the gap. CDR1 and CDR2 (germline): MNHEY, SMNVEV (reference sequence). This CDR3 has 14 residues. The CDR3 nucleotides are TGTGCCAGCAGTCCCACCCGTTGGGGGCCTGAAGCTTTCTTT. Translating gives CASSPTRWGPEAFF.

This clonotype showed up many times. The rearrangement joins TRBV24-1 to TRBJ2-2, with TRBD2 matching over 11 bases. The germline CDR1 and CDR2 sequences are KGHDR and SFDVKD. The length of the CDR3 is 17 residues. The trim removed 4 bases at V and 5 bases at J, leaving 8 bases unmatched. The DNA of the CDR3 is TGTGCCACCAGTGACCCCTCTAGCGGGAGGTTTACCGGGGAGCTGTTTTTT. Its protein product is CATSDPSSGRFTGELFF.

This clonotype showed up many times. The chain carries TRBV11-2 and TRBJ2-1; possible D gene TRBD2, 6 bases. Germline V gene sequence: CDR1 SGHAT, CDR2 FQNNGV. Trimming took off 5 bases at V and 10 bases at J, with 9 bases between the two ends. This CDR3 has 11 amino acids. The CDR3 DNA reads as TGTGCCAGCAGCCGTAGCGGCGAGCAGTTCTTC. This sequence encodes CASSRSGEQFF.

At least ten counts were recorded for this clonotype. CDR3: CASSFGRRSYEQFF. The CDR3 region has the DNA TGTGCCAGCAGCTTCGGCCGTAGGTCGTATGAGCAGTTCTTC. The V and J genes are TRBV7-2 and TRBJ2-1; D uncertain. CDR3 length: 14 residues. V was shortened by 3 bases and J by 8 bases, with 14 bases between the two germline ends. Per germline, CDR1 SGHTA and CDR2 FQGNSA.

This clonotype has a handful of counts. The chain uses TRBV12-3 or TRBV12-4 and TRBJ2-1; the match to TRBD1 covers 8 bases. This CDR3 has 15 residues. V lost 6 bases, J lost 4 bases, and 8 bases stayed unmatched. The CDR3 protein is CASRKTGGRYNEQFF. The CDR3 DNA reads as TGTGCCAGCAGGAAAACAGGGGGGAGGTACAATGAGCAGTTCTTC.

Notes on this clonotype: This clone may be a read error of a much larger clone one base away. This rearrangement joins TRBV20-1 to TRBJ2-7, with 9 bases lining up with TRBD2. Germline CDR1 reads DFQATT; CDR2 reads SNEGSKA (reference sequence). The CDR3 spans 15 residues. The V and J ends lost 3 bases and 4 bases, in that order; junction bases with no gene match: 10. CDR3 sequence reads: CSASDQAGGRYEQYF. Written as DNA, the CDR3 is TGCAGTGCTAGTGATCAGGCGGGAGGGCGATACGAGCAGTACTTC.

This clonotype has only a few counts. The chain couples TRBV27 to TRBJ2-7; possibly TRBD2 for D (5 bases). Germline V gives CDR1 MNHEY, CDR2 SMNVEV (reference sequence). The CDR3 sequence is 14 residues long. Trimming took off 1 base at V and 3 bases at J, with 10 bases between the two ends. The CDR3 sequence is CASSLYEGSYEQYF. CDR3 DNA: TGTGCCAGCAGTTTATATGAAGGGAGCTACGAGCAGTACTTC.

This clonotype came up once. This CDR3 is CSARDRDRGLYAQFF. DNA for the CDR3: TGCAGTGCTAGAGACCGGGACAGGGGGTTATATGCGCAGTTCTTC. The chain joins TRBV20-1 to TRBJ2-1; 11 bases fit TRBD1. The V segment lost 0 bases and the J segment 12 bases; nucleotides outside the gene matches: 10. Germline CDR1 and CDR2: DFQATT and SNEGSKA (reference sequence). The CDR3 is made up of 15 amino acids.

There are a few counts of this clonotype. The V gene is TRBV9, the J gene TRBJ2-1; D unclear. The CDR3 loop spans 12 amino acids. Trimming pared 3 bases from V and 4 bases from J, leaving 5 bases between. Per germline, CDR1 SGDLS and CDR2 YYNGEE. In DNA form, the CDR3 reads TGTGCCAGCAGCGCTACTTACAATGAGCAGTTCTTC. Its translation is CASSATYNEQFF. The variable domain in full, with the rest retrieved from reference TRBV9 and TRBJ2-1, is DSGVTQTPKHLITATGQRVTLRCSPRSGDLSVYWYQQSLDQGLQFLIQYYNGEERAKGNILERFSAQQFPDLHSELNLSSLELGDSALYFCASSATYNEQFFGPGTRLTVL.

In this sample, this clonotype turned up many times. V is TRBV18 and J is TRBJ2-3, with D uncertain. Germline V gene lookup returns CDR1 KGHSH and CDR2 LQKENI. V gave up 2 bases and J gave up 1 base, with 16 bases separating them. This CDR3 is 17 amino acids long. The CDR3 spells CASSPMSERAGTDTQYF. In nucleotides, the CDR3 is TGTGCCAGCTCACCAATGTCTGAAAGGGCGGGCACAGATACGCAGTATTTT.

The CDR3 here is CASSWGEGRTNSPLHF. Here the CDR3 DNA reads TGTGCCAGCAGCTGGGGTGAGGGACGGACTAATTCACCCCTCCACTTT. The chain has TRBV5-8 and TRBJ1-6; D possibly corresponds to TRBD1 (5 bases). The CDR3 consists of 16 residues. V was pared by 3 bases and J by 6 bases, with 16 bases between. Per the germline V gene, CDR1 is SGHTS and CDR2 is YDEGEE.

Points on this clonotype: A clone one base away is much larger, so this may be a read error. This rearrangement joins TRBV10-3 to TRBJ2-7; TRBD1 agrees at 9 bases. From germline, CDR1 is ENHRY and CDR2 SYGVKD. The J segment lost 3 bases and the V segment lost 5 bases, leaving 8 bases of the junction unmatched. The CDR3 runs 15 residues. This chain's CDR3 is CAISPGEDRGYEQYF. DNA of the CDR3: TGTGCCATCAGTCCAGGAGAGGACAGGGGCTACGAGCAGTACTTC.

The table lists this clonotype with many counts. The J gene is TRBJ1-1, the V gene TRBV6-2 or TRBV6-3, with D hard to call. Germline V gives CDR1 MNHEY, CDR2 SVGEGT. This CDR3 contains 14 residues. Trimming took off 5 bases at V and 1 base at J, with 11 bases between the two ends. The CDR3 here is CASSTNGPNTEAFF. CDR3 bases: TGTGCCAGCAGTACAAACGGGCCGAACACTGAAGCTTTCTTT.

The chain joins TRBV27 to TRBJ2-5; 12 positions agree with TRBD1. Germline trimming cut 6 bases from V and 5 bases from J; bases unmatched to any gene: 4. CDR3 length equals 14 residues. The germline CDR1 and CDR2 sequences are MNHEY and SMNVEV (reference sequence). The CDR3 sequence: CASRGTGGLETQYF. For the CDR3, the DNA is TGTGCCAGCAGGGGGACAGGGGGCCTGGAGACCCAGTACTTC.

The rearrangement uses TRBV6-2 or TRBV6-3 and TRBJ2-2, with TRBD1 identical over 10 bases. The CDR3 consists of 16 residues. Germline V CDR1 and CDR2: MNHEY, SVGEGT. V shed 5 bases and J 6 bases; nucleotides not matched to a gene: 9. The CDR3 is CASSPLPGTGAGELFF. The DNA of the CDR3 is TGTGCCAGCAGTCCGCTCCCCGGGACAGGGGCCGGGGAGCTGTTTTTT.

V and J are TRBV2 and TRBJ2-5; D might be TRBD2 (5 bases). The CDR3 length is 14 residues. In germline, CDR1 is SNHLY, CDR2 FYNNEI. Trimming left V 0 bases short and J 4 bases short, with 9 bases between. For the CDR3, the DNA is TGTGCCAGCAGTGAAGCAGGGAGAATAGAGACCCAGTACTTC. Its translation is CASSEAGRIETQYF.